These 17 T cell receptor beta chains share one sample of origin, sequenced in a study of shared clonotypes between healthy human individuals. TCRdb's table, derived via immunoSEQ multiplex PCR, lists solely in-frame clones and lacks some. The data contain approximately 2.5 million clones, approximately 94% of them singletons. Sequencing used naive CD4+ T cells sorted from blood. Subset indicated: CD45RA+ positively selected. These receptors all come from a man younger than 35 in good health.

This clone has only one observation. Here the CDR3 reads CASSLDPLTNEKLFF. The CDR3 DNA sequence: TGCGCCAGCAGCTTGGACCCCTTAACTAATGAAAAACTGTTTTTT. This sequence joins TRBV5-1 and TRBJ1-4; D not resolved. Trimming shortened V by 0 bases and J by 1 base, and 7 bases separated the two germline ends. The germline V gene encodes CDR1 SGHRS and CDR2 YFSETQ. This CDR3 spans 15 amino acids.

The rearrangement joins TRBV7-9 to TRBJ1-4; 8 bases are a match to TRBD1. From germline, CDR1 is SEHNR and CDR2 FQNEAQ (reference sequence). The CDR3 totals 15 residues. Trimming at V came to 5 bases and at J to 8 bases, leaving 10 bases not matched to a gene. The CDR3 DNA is TGTGCCAGCAGCGTGACCGGGACAGGTCTCGAAAAACTGTTTTTT. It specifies CASSVTGTGLEKLFF.

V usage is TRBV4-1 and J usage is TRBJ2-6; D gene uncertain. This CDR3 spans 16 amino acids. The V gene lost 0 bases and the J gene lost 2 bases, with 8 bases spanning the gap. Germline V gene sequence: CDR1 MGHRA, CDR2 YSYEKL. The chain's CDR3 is CASSQEGLTGANVLTF. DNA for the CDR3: TGCGCCAGCAGCCAAGAAGGATTAACTGGGGCCAACGTCCTGACTTTC.

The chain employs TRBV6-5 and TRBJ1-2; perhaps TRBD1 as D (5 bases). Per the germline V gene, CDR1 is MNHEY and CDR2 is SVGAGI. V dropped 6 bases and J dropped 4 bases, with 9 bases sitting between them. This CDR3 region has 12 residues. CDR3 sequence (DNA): TGTGCCAGCAGGACCGGGGCCTATGGCTACACCTTC. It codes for CASRTGAYGYTF.

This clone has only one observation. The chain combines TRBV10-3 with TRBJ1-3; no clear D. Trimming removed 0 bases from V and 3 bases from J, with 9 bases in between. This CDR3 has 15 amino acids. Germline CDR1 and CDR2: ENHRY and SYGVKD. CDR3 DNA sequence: TGTGCCATCAGTGAGTCGAATTGGGGTGGAAACACCATATATTTT. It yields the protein CAISESNWGGNTIYF.

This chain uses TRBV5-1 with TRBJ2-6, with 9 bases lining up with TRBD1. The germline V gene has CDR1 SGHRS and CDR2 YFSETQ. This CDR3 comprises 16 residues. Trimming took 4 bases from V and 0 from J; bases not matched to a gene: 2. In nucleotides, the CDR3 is TGCGCCAGCAGCCGGGACAGGGACTCTGGGGCCAACGTCCTGACTTTC. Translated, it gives CASSRDRDSGANVLTF.

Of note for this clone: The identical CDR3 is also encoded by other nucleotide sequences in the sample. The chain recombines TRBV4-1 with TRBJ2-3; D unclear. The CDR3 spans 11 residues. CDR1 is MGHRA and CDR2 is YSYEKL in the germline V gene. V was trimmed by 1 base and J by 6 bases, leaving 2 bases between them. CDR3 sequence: CASSQADTQYF. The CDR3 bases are TGCGCCAGCAGCCAAGCCGATACGCAGTATTTT.

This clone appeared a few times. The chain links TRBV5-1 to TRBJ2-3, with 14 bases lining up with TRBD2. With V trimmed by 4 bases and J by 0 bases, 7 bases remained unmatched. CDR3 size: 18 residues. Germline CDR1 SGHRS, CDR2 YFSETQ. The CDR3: CASSQGLAGARSTDTQYF. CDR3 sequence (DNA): TGCGCCAGCAGCCAGGGACTAGCGGGGGCCCGCAGCACAGATACGCAGTATTTT.

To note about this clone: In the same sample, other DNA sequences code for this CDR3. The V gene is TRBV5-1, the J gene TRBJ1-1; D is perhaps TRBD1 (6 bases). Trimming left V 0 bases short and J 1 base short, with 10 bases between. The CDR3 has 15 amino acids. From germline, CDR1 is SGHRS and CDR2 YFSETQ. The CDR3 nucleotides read TGCGCCAGCAGCTTGGCGGGACAAACGAACACTGAAGCTTTCTTT. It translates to CASSLAGQTNTEAFF.

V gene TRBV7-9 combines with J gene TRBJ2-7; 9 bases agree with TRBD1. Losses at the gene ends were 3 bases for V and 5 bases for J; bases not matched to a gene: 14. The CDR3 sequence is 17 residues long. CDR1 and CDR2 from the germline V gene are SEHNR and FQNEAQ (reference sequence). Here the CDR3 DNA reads TGTGCCAGCAGCTTGGGGACGGAAGGGACAGGGTCCAACGAGCAGTACTTC. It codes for CASSLGTEGTGSNEQYF.

This CDR3 is CASSQVSGRGYEQYF. CDR3 nucleotide sequence: TGCGCCAGCAGCCAAGTTAGCGGGAGGGGCTACGAGCAGTACTTC. This sequence joins TRBV5-1 and TRBJ2-5; 11 positions agree with TRBD2. The end of the DNA fits TRBJ2-7 better, so the J call may be wrong. The CDR3 runs to 15 residues. In germline, CDR1 is SGHRS, CDR2 YFSETQ.

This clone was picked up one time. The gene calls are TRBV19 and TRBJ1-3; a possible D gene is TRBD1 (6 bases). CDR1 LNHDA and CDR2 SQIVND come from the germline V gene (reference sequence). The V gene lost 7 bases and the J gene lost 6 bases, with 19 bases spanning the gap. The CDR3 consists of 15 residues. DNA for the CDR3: TGTGCCAGTACCCCCTGGGGGCTTTCGGAAAACACCATATATTTT. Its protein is CASTPWGLSENTIYF.

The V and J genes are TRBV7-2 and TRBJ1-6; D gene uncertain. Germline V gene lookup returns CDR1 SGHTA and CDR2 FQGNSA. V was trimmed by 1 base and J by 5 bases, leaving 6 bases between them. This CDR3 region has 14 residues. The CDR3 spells CASSLGGNNSPLHF. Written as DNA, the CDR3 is TGTGCCAGCAGCTTAGGAGGGAATAATTCACCCCTCCACTTT.

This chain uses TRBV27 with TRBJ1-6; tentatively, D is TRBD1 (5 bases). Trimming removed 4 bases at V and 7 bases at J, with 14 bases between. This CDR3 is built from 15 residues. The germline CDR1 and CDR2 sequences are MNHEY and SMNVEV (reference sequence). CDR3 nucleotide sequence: TGTGCCAGCAGTTCCTGGCAGACAGAGAATTCACCCCTCCACTTT. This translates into CASSSWQTENSPLHF.

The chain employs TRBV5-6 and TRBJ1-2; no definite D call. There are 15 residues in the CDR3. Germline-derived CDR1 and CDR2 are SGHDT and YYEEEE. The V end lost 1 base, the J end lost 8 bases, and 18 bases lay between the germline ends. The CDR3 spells CASSLKGLGSIGYTF. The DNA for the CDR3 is TGTGCCAGCAGCTTGAAGGGATTAGGGAGTATAGGCTACACCTTC.

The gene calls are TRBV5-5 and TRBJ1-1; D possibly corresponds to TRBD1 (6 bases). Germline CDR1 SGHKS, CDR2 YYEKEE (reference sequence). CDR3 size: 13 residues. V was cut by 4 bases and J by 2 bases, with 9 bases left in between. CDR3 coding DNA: TGTGCCAGCAGCCCCAGGGGTAACACTGAAGCTTTCTTT. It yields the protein CASSPRGNTEAFF.

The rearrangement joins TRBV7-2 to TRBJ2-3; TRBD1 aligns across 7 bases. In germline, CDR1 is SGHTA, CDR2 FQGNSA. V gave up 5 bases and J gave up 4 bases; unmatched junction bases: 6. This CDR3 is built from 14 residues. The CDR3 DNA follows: TGTGCCAGCAGCCAGATGACAGGGCCAGATACGCAGTATTTT. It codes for CASSQMTGPDTQYF.